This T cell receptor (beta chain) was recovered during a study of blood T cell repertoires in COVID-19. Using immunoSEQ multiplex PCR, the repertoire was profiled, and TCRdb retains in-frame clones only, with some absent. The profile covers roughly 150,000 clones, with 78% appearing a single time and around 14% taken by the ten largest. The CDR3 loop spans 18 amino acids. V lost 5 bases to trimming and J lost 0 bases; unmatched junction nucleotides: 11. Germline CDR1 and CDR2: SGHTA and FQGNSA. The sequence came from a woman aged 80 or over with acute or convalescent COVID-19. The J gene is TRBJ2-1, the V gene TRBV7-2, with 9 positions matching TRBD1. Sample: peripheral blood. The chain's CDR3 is CASSLDRTGVSSYNEQFF. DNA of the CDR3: TGTGCCAGCAGCCTAGACCGGACAGGGGTTAGCTCCTACAATGAGCAGTTCTTC.